This T cell receptor beta chain was observed in a study of Graves' ophthalmopathy and Graves' hyperthyroidism. Study in general: The blood sample was drawn at first diagnosis and before any treatment.

The sequenced template was RNA, covering the TCR beta CDR3 region. Investigators did first-round RT-PCR with HTBI primers, then second-round multiplex PCR. In TCRdb, the multiplex PCR reads were re-called with MiXCR into one record per CDR3 protein. This table holds around 400,000 distinct CDR3 sequences, 18% found once. This clonotype has only a few counts. Every ophthalmopathy donor presented moderate-to-severe activity, CAS ≥3, NOSPECS ≥4 and duration under 3 months. Additional autoimmune diseases, uncontrolled infections, pregnancy or lactation disqualified patients. PBMCs were isolated from a roughly 10 ml sample of fresh peripheral blood. Germline V lookup: CDR1 SGHDN, CDR2 FVKESK. V was cut by 2 bases and J by 3 bases, with 11 bases left in between. This CDR3 spans 14 amino acids.

The rearrangement joins TRBV14 to TRBJ2-7, with D possibly being TRBD1 (6 bases). This TCR came from a young woman with Graves' ophthalmopathy. Sequences were obtained from peripheral blood. CDR3 residues: CASSQRTAGYEQYF. Written as DNA, the CDR3 is TGTGCCAGCAGCCAACGGACAGCCGGCTACGAGCAGTACTTC.